One and the same sample provided the 9 T cell receptor beta chains below, sequenced in a study of T cell responses to AZD1222 COVID-19 vaccine (dated by TCRdb to the early 2020s). The library relied on the immunoSEQ multiplex PCR assay. TCRdb limited this immuneACCESS table to in-frame rearrangements with V and J called. A share of clones is missing; checked studies link under half to unresolved V genes, and the rest is unexplained. Across this sample there are 43,000 or so clones, with less than 95% seen only once. The ten largest account for about two fifths of the sample. The sample's time point label, in plain terms: about 28 days (+/-7) after the second vaccine dose. The material was peripheral blood, obtained 28 days after the second AZD1222 dose. Receptors were obtained from an adult who received the AZD1222 COVID-19 vaccine.

In this sample, this clone turned up a few times. The chain is built from TRBV9 and TRBJ1-2; D gene unclear. Trimming removed 4 bases from V and 3 bases from J, with 13 bases in between. The CDR3 is made up of 14 amino acids. CDR1 is SGDLS and CDR2 is YYNGEE in the germline V gene. The CDR3 reads CASSPDSTDYGYTF. As DNA, the CDR3 is TGTGCCAGCAGCCCGGACTCGACCGACTATGGCTACACCTTC. Complete variable domain (other parts from reference TRBV9 and TRBJ1-2): DSGVTQTPKHLITATGQRVTLRCSPRSGDLSVYWYQQSLDQGLQFLIQYYNGEERAKGNILERFSAQQFPDLHSELNLSSLELGDSALYFCASSPDSTDYGYTFGSGTRLTVV.

A single count supports this clone. In DNA, the CDR3 is TGCGCCAGCAGCTTGCCGGGACAGGGGGCCCGCGAGCAGTACTTC. Protein sequence: CASSLPGQGAREQYF. J is TRBJ2-7 and V is TRBV5-1, with 12 bases aligning to TRBD1. The ends lost 1 base at V and 6 bases at J; junction bases unmatched: 5. Germline V lookup: CDR1 SGHRS, CDR2 YFSETQ. The CDR3 contains 15 residues.

This chain uses TRBV9 with TRBJ1-4; D ambiguous. V was trimmed by 2 bases and J by 3 bases, leaving 11 bases between them. The CDR3 is 15 residues long. In germline, CDR1 is SGDLS, CDR2 YYNGEE. The CDR3 spells CASSVSRHSNEKLFF. The CDR3 DNA follows: TGTGCCAGCAGCGTTTCACGACACTCTAATGAAAAACTGTTTTTT.

V usage is TRBV30 and J usage is TRBJ2-2, with a tentative D call TRBD1 (5 bases). Germline-derived CDR1 and CDR2 are GTSNPN and SVGIG (reference sequence). This CDR3 contains 16 residues. Trimming pared 0 bases from V and 7 bases from J, leaving 18 bases between. The CDR3 nucleotides are TGTGCCTGGAGTGTATCTCAGGGAAGGTTTGGCGGGGAGCTGTTTTTT. This gives the protein CAWSVSQGRFGGELFF.

A few counts support this clone. J is TRBJ1-2 and V is TRBV6-4, with 11 bases that match TRBD1. This CDR3 has 14 amino acids. Germline CDR1 MRHNA, CDR2 SNTAGT. V was pared by 3 bases and J by 11 bases, with 8 bases of the junction left unmatched. The CDR3 bases are TGTGCCAGCAGTGAATTCCCGGACAGGGGGCAATACACCTTC. This gives the protein CASSEFPDRGQYTF.

CDR3 DNA: TGCGCCAGCATTTGGAGCTCGACCGGGGCGGGGGAGCTGTTTTTT. Translated: CASIWSSTGAGELFF. V gene TRBV5-1 combines with J gene TRBJ2-2; the D call may be TRBD1 or TRBD2 (5 bases each). Germline V gives CDR1 SGHRS, CDR2 YFSETQ. The CDR3 length is 15 residues. V was shortened by 6 bases and J by 8 bases, with 20 bases between the two germline ends.

The chain recombines TRBV25-1 with TRBJ2-7; 7 bases line up with TRBD1. The CDR3 covers 15 residues. With V trimmed by 3 bases and J by 3 bases, 8 bases remained unmatched. Germline CDR1 MGHDK, CDR2 SYGVNS. CDR3 sequence (DNA): TGTGCCAGCAGTGATCTGACAGGGAGCGACTACGAGCAGTACTTC. Translated: CASSDLTGSDYEQYF.

CDR3 DNA sequence: TGTGCCAGCAGCTTACAGGGTCGGGTGAACACTGAAGCTTTCTTT. It yields the protein CASSLQGRVNTEAFF. The V and J genes are TRBV7-2 and TRBJ1-1; D possibly corresponds to TRBD1 (5 bases). Trimming removed 2 bases from V and 0 bases from J, with 10 bases in between. Looked up from germline, CDR1 is SGHTA and CDR2 is FQGNSA. This CDR3 has 15 amino acids. Complete variable domain (other parts from reference TRBV7-2 and TRBJ1-1): GAGVSQSPSNKVTEKGKDVELRCDPISGHTALYWYRQSLGQGLEFLIYFQGNSAPDKSGLPSDRFSAERTGGSVSTLTIQRTQQEDSAVYLCASSLQGRVNTEAFFGQGTRLTVV.

The V gene is TRBV4-2, the J gene TRBJ1-6, with TRBD1 as a possible D gene (6 bases). V lost 2 bases and J lost 7, with 12 bases in between. The V gene's germline CDR1 is LGHNA and CDR2 YNFKEQ. The length of the CDR3 is 15 residues. Here the CDR3 reads CASSQLTGKNSPLHF. CDR3 nucleotides: TGTGCCAGCAGCCAATTAACAGGGAAGAATTCACCCCTCCACTTT.